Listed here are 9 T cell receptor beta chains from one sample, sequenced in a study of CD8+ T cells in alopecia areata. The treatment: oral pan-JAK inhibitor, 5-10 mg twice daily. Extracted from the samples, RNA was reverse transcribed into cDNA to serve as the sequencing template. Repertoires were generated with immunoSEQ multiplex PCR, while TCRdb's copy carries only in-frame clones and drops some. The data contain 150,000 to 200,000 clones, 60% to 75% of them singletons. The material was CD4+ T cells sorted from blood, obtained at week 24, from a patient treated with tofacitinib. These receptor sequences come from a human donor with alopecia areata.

For the CDR3, the DNA is TGTGCCAGTAGTATCTCAGCACCCTACGAGCAGTACTTC. Amino acid sequence: CASSISAPYEQYF. The genes are TRBV19 and TRBJ2-7, with unresolved D. Trimming stripped 3 bases from V and 2 bases from J, with 8 bases between. CDR3 length: 13 amino acids. Looked up from germline, CDR1 is LNHDA and CDR2 is SQIVND (reference sequence). Full variable domain (remainder filled in from reference TRBV19 and TRBJ2-7): DGGITQSPKYLFRKEGQNVTLSCEQNLNHDAMYWYRQDPGQGLRLIYYSQIVNDFQKGDIAEGYSVSREKKESFPLTVTSAQKNPTAFYLCASSISAPYEQYFGPGTRLTVT.

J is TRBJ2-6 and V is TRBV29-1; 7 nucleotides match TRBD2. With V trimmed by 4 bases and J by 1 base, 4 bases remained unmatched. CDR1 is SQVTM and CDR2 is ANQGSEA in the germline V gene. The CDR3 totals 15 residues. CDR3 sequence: CSVGRGGSGANVLTF. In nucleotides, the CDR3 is TGCAGCGTTGGTCGGGGAGGGTCTGGGGCCAACGTCCTGACTTTC.

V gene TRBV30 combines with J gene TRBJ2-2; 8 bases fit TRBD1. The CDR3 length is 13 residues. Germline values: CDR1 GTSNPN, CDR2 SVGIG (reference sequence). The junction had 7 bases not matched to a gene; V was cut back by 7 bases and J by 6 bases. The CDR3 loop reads CAFGRGRAGELFF. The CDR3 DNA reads TGTGCCTTCGGCAGGGGGCGGGCCGGGGAGCTGTTTTTT.

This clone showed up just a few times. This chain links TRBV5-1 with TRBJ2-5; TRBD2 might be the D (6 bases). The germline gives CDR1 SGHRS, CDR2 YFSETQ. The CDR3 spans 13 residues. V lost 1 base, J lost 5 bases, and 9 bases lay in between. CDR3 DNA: TGCGCCAGCAGCTTGTCAGGGAGGGAGACCCAGTACTTC. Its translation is CASSLSGRETQYF.

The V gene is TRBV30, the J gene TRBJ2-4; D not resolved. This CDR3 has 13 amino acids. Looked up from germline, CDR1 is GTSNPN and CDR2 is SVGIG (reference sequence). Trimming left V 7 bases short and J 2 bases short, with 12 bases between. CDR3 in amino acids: CASERISKNIQYF. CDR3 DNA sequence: TGTGCCTCCGAGAGGATCTCCAAAAACATTCAGTACTTC.

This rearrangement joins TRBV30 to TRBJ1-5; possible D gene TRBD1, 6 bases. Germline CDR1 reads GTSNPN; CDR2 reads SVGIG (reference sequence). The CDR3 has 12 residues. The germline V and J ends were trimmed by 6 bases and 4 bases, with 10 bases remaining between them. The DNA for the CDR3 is TGTGCCTGTACCCAGGGGAATCAGCCCCAGCATTTT. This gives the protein CACTQGNQPQHF.

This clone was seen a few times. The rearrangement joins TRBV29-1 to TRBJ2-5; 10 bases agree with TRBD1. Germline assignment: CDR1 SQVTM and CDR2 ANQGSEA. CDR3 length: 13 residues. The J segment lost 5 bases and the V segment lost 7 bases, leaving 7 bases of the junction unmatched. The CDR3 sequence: CSADDRGPETQYF. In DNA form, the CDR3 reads TGCAGCGCAGACGACAGGGGGCCGGAGACCCAGTACTTC.

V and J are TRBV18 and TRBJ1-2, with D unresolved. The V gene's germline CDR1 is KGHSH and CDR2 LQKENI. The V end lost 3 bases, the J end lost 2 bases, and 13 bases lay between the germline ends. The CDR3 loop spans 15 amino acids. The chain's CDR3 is CASSPIQDGNYGYTF. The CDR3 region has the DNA TGTGCCAGCTCACCCATTCAGGACGGAAACTATGGCTACACCTTC. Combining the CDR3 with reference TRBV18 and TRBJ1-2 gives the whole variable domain NAGVMQNPRHLVRRRGQEARLRCSPMKGHSHVYWYRQLPEEGLKFMVYLQKENIIDESGMPKERFSAEFPKEGPSILRIQQVVRGDSAAYFCASSPIQDGNYGYTFGSGTRLTVV.

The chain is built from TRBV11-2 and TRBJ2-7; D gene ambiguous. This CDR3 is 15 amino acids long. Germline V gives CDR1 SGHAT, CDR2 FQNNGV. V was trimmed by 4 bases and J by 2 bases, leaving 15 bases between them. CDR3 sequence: CASSSTTIGTYEQYF. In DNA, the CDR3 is TGTGCCAGCAGCTCAACTACCATCGGAACCTACGAGCAGTACTTC.